This TCR beta chain was recorded in a study of Graves' ophthalmopathy and Graves' hyperthyroidism. With V trimmed by 2 bases and J by 3 bases, 10 bases remained unmatched. The CDR3 loop spans 17 amino acids. Germline CDR1 SGHRS, CDR2 YFSETQ. This clonotype has at least ten counts. From RNA, the CDR3 regions of TCR beta chains were amplified and sequenced. RT-PCR was first run with HTBI primers, then multiplex PCR in a second round. Using its own MiXCR run on the multiplex PCR reads, TCRdb lists one record per CDR3 protein. Among 350,000 or so distinct CDR3 sequences, roughly 17% were seen once, and the ten largest hold 9% to 15%.

The chain has TRBV5-1 and TRBJ2-5; the match to TRBD2 covers 10 bases. Sequencing was performed on peripheral blood. The receptor was derived from an adult man with Graves' ophthalmopathy. This CDR3 reads CASSFFGAGLAEETQYF. CDR3 nucleotide sequence: TGCGCCAGCAGCTTTTTTGGCGCCGGACTAGCGGAAGAGACCCAGTACTTC.